This T cell receptor beta chain comes out of a study of cytomegalovirus exposure and HLA in healthy donors. Study-level results: In a later analysis, productive TCRs from donors in an Asian-associated ancestry cluster reportedly carried fewer N-insertions than the cohort mean.

CDR3 size: 13 residues. The V gene's germline CDR1 is SGHVS and CDR2 FNYEAQ. Trimming took 6 bases from V and 2 from J, leaving 10 bases between them. Turning to this clone: Antigen specificity is unknown.

This PCR relied on a set of 60 Vbeta primers and 13 Jbeta primers. Source study methods: Per a later analysis, the number of unique TCR beta chains was approximately 73 million, of which roughly 9.9 million were shared. Sequencing used immunoSEQ multiplex PCR; TCRdb keeps in-frame clones, though not all of them. The D gene and trimming were derived from the DNA, and the V and J assignments and clone size from that table. The table records about 130,000 clones, 60% to 80% of them present only once. V usage is TRBV7-6 and J usage is TRBJ1-2, with D possibly TRBD1 on 5 matching bases. Sequenced: PBMCs. This sequence was found in a female donor in good health and CMV-seronegative. The CDR3 DNA sequence: TGTGCCAGCAGTCCACAGGAGAACTATGGCTACACCTTC. This gives the protein CASSPQENYGYTF.